These 32 T cell receptor beta chains share one sample of origin, sequenced in a study of blood T cells in healthy people across ages. The second PCR ran about 6 to 11 cycles with a sample-barcoded 5' primer and J-beta primers. TCRdb re-analysed the 5' RACE reads in MiXCR, keeping a single row per CDR3 protein. The table has more than 1,000,000 distinct CDR3 sequences, almost 25% seen once. This sample also belongs to another study, concerning T cells of mothers and their children.

Sample: blood. These receptors were obtained from a girl aged 2 to 10 in good health.

The rearrangement joins TRBV9 to TRBJ2-5, with D tentatively TRBD2 (5 bases). The length of the CDR3 is 15 residues. Germline CDR1 SGDLS, CDR2 YYNGEE. V gave up 4 bases and J gave up 5 bases, with 18 bases separating them. The CDR3 DNA sequence: TGTGCCAGCAGCACTGCGACGGAGGTGGGGGAGACCCAGTACTTC. It codes for CASSTATEVGETQYF.

The chain joins TRBV20-1 to TRBJ2-1; TRBD2 aligns across 7 bases. Germline V CDR1 and CDR2: DFQATT, SNEGSKA (reference sequence). J gave up 5 bases and V 0 bases, and 7 bases lay outside the gene matches. The CDR3 consists of 15 residues. The CDR3 DNA is TGCAGTGCTAGAGATTGGGGGGGACCTCACAATGAGCAGTTCTTC. Encoded protein: CSARDWGGPHNEQFF.

The chain recombines TRBV27 with TRBJ2-3; 8 bases fit TRBD1. Germline V lookup: CDR1 MNHEY, CDR2 SMNVEV (reference sequence). The J segment lost 2 bases and the V segment lost 5 bases, leaving 6 bases of the junction unmatched. This CDR3 spans 15 amino acids. CDR3 sequence: CASSPLDRDTDTQYF. In nucleotides, the CDR3 is TGTGCCAGCAGTCCCTTGGACAGGGACACAGATACGCAGTATTTT.

The chain carries TRBV11-1 and TRBJ2-7; possibly TRBD2 for D (5 bases). The length of the CDR3 is 15 residues. V dropped 3 bases and J dropped 2 bases, with 14 bases sitting between them. Germline lookup yields CDR1 SGHAT and CDR2 FQDESV (reference sequence). The CDR3 sequence is CASSFPRGGPYEQYF. The CDR3 region has the DNA TGTGCCAGCAGCTTCCCCCGCGGAGGACCCTACGAGCAGTACTTC.

This chain uses TRBV24-1 with TRBJ2-3, with D perhaps matching TRBD1 or TRBD2 (5 bases each). CDR1 is KGHDR, CDR2 SFDVKD, per germline. CDR3 length: 18 amino acids. The V and J ends lost 3 bases and 2 bases respectively, with 20 bases between them. The CDR3 here is CATSDPSVGDDFTDTQYF. The CDR3 region has the DNA TGTGCCACCAGTGATCCCTCGGTAGGGGACGACTTCACAGATACGCAGTATTTT.

The chain combines TRBV29-1 with TRBJ1-1, with D possibly being TRBD1 (5 bases). V was pared by 3 bases and J by 5 bases, with 16 bases between. This CDR3 is built from 14 residues. Germline lookup yields CDR1 SQVTM and CDR2 ANQGSEA. CDR3 amino acids: CSVDTGGVGTEAFF. As DNA, the CDR3 is TGCAGCGTTGACACCGGAGGGGTGGGGACTGAAGCTTTCTTT.

This chain uses TRBV13 with TRBJ2-1; D is ambiguous. The CDR3 totals 13 residues. V lost 1 base and J lost 7, with 8 bases in between. Germline loops: CDR1 PRHDT, CDR2 FYEKMQ (reference sequence). For the CDR3, the DNA is TGTGCCAGCAGCTTAGTCAACCAGAATGAGCAGTTCTTC. This gives the protein CASSLVNQNEQFF.

This clonotype was counted a few times. The chain combines TRBV12-3 or TRBV12-4 with TRBJ2-5; tentative D call: TRBD2 (5 bases). The J call may be incorrect, as the DNA end agrees better with TRBJ2-1. The CDR3 is 14 amino acids. CDR3 loop: CASSSLLEYNEQFF. The CDR3 coding sequence is TGTGCCAGCAGTTCACTACTAGAATACAATGAGCAGTTCTTC.

This clonotype showed up just a few times. The chain has TRBV4-2 and TRBJ1-4; TRBD1 agrees at 7 bases. The germline V gene encodes CDR1 LGHNA and CDR2 YNFKEQ. The length of the CDR3 is 16 residues. V gave up 4 bases and J gave up 7 bases; unmatched junction bases: 12. The CDR3 DNA is TGTGCCAGCAGCCCAGGGGACAGTCCTTTTGGTGAAAAACTGTTTTTT. As protein: CASSPGDSPFGEKLFF.

This clonotype was observed a handful of times. V gene TRBV12-3 or TRBV12-4 combines with J gene TRBJ2-3; 12 bases match TRBD2. With V trimmed by 3 bases and J by 3 bases, 7 bases remained unmatched. CDR3 length: 17 amino acids. CDR3 coding DNA: TGTGCCAGCAGTTTCGGGCTAGCGGGGGGGGCGACAGATACGCAGTATTTT. Protein: CASSFGLAGGATDTQYF.

This clonotype has a handful of counts. The rearrangement uses TRBV20-1 and TRBJ1-2; 12 bases match TRBD1. The CDR3 covers 14 residues. V lost 5 bases and J lost 7; bases outside the gene matches: 8. Germline loops: CDR1 DFQATT, CDR2 SNEGSKA (reference sequence). DNA of the CDR3: TGCAGTGCTGGGGGGACAGGGGGCGCCTTTGGCTACACCTTC. Translation gives CSAGGTGGAFGYTF.

This clonotype was detected only a few times. The CDR3 DNA is TGTGCCAGCAGTGCTTACAGGGAGGGCAATGAGCAGTTCTTC. This translates into CASSAYREGNEQFF. The gene calls are TRBV12-3 or TRBV12-4 and TRBJ2-1; maybe TRBD2 (7 bases). V was shortened by 5 bases and J by 6 bases, with 14 bases between the two germline ends. The CDR3 consists of 14 residues.

This clonotype turned up a few times. The chain uses TRBV20-1 and TRBJ2-2; 7 bases fit TRBD2. This CDR3 has 13 residues. Germline CDR1 is DFQATT and CDR2 is SNEGSKA (reference sequence). With 6 bases clipped from V and 4 bases from J, the junction kept 5 bases outside the gene matches. The CDR3 nucleotides read TGCAGTGCGGGGGGGACTACCACCGGGGAGCTGTTTTTT. Translated, it gives CSAGGTTTGELFF.

The V gene is TRBV7-3, the J gene TRBJ2-5, with D perhaps being TRBD1 or TRBD2 (6 bases each). The germline V and J ends were trimmed by 8 bases and 2 bases, with 12 bases remaining between them. The CDR3 consists of 13 residues. CDR1 and CDR2 (germline): SGHTA, FQGTGA. The CDR3 protein is CASQGGPQETQYF. In DNA, the CDR3 is TGTGCCAGCCAAGGGGGGCCTCAAGAGACCCAGTACTTC.

Remarks on this clonotype: The junction and the germline gene differ at one end; a read error may be behind it. The rearrangement joins TRBV7-2 to TRBJ2-5; TRBD1 matches at 9 bases. The CDR3 length is 12 residues. Germline V lookup: CDR1 SGHTA, CDR2 FQGNSA. The CDR3 DNA follows: TGTGCCAGCAGCTTCCTTGGACAGGGGAGGGACTTC. Amino acids: CASSFLGQGRDF.

CDR3: CASSPGWDGFYEQYF. In DNA, the CDR3 is TGTGCCAGTTCCCCGGGTTGGGACGGCTTCTACGAGCAGTACTTC. The chain links TRBV19 to TRBJ2-7; D possibly uses TRBD1 or TRBD2 (5 bases each). Looked up from germline, CDR1 is LNHDA and CDR2 is SQIVND (reference sequence). This CDR3 is built from 15 residues. The ends were cut back, 8 bases at V and 3 bases at J, with 20 bases in the middle.

The genes are TRBV7-2 and TRBJ2-1, with D unresolved. V was shortened by 2 bases and J by 9 bases, with 17 bases between the two germline ends. The CDR3 totals 15 residues. Germline CDR1 and CDR2: SGHTA and FQGNSA. The CDR3 DNA is TGTGCCAGCAGCTTAATCCGCAGTAGCCTGGGTGAGCAGTTCTTC. Residues: CASSLIRSSLGEQFF.

This clonotype was found a few times. The V and J genes are TRBV7-9 and TRBJ1-4; tentatively, D is TRBD1 (5 bases). CDR1 is SEHNR, CDR2 FQNEAQ, per germline (reference sequence). Trimming stripped 3 bases from V and 8 bases from J, with 16 bases between. The CDR3 spans 15 residues. CDR3 bases: TGTGCCAGCAGCTTCCAGGGTAAAGTATGGGAAAAACTGTTTTTT. Protein sequence: CASSFQGKVWEKLFF.

The chain combines TRBV7-2 with TRBJ1-2; D is unclear. The V and J ends lost 1 base and 4 bases respectively, with 10 bases between them. Germline CDR1 and CDR2: SGHTA and FQGNSA. CDR3 length equals 14 residues. In DNA form, the CDR3 reads TGTGCCAGCAGCTTAGGCCAGGTAGCCTATGGCTACACCTTC. Translated, it gives CASSLGQVAYGYTF. Full variable domain (remainder filled in from reference TRBV7-2 and TRBJ1-2): GAGVSQSPSNKVTEKGKDVELRCDPISGHTALYWYRQSLGQGLEFLIYFQGNSAPDKSGLPSDRFSAERTGGSVSTLTIQRTQQEDSAVYLCASSLGQVAYGYTFGSGTRLTVV.

The CDR3 region has the DNA TGCGCCAGCAGCTTGGCGTCCAGGGGGGTTTCAGAGACCCAGTACTTC. It translates to CASSLASRGVSETQYF. This chain joins TRBV5-1 and TRBJ2-5; D may be TRBD1 (7 bases). Trimming left V 0 bases short and J 4 bases short, with 16 bases between. The germline V gene has CDR1 SGHRS and CDR2 YFSETQ. The CDR3 runs to 16 residues.

The rearrangement joins TRBV20-1 to TRBJ2-7, with D perhaps given as TRBD1 or TRBD2 (5 bases each). Deletions cut 4 bases from V and 0 bases from J, with 13 bases between. The CDR3 runs to 14 residues. Germline loops: CDR1 DFQATT, CDR2 SNEGSKA (reference sequence). CDR3 residues: CSAKGTFSSYEQYF. CDR3 nucleotides: TGCAGTGCTAAAGGGACGTTCAGCTCCTACGAGCAGTACTTC.

This sequence joins TRBV20-1 and TRBJ2-1, with no clear D. Between the trimmed V and J ends, which lost 2 bases and 4 bases, there was a span of 12 bases. Per the germline V gene, CDR1 is DFQATT and CDR2 is SNEGSKA (reference sequence). The CDR3 totals 14 residues. This CDR3 is CSARLRQTYNEQFF. In nucleotides, the CDR3 is TGCAGTGCTAGACTTCGTCAGACGTACAATGAGCAGTTCTTC.

The chain is built from TRBV5-1 and TRBJ2-5; 8 bases map to TRBD1. Germline-derived CDR1 and CDR2 are SGHRS and YFSETQ. The J segment lost 11 bases and the V segment lost 4 bases, leaving 16 bases of the junction unmatched. The CDR3 loop spans 15 amino acids. For the CDR3, the DNA is TGCGCCAGCAGCCTAAATTTCGGACAGGGTTATGAGCAGTACTTC. Translated: CASSLNFGQGYEQYF.

The J gene is TRBJ2-1, the V gene TRBV7-3; no firm D call. The length of the CDR3 is 16 residues. Trimming removed 8 bases from V and 0 bases from J, with 17 bases in between. The germline V gene has CDR1 SGHTA and CDR2 FQGTGA. DNA of the CDR3: TGTGCCAGCTCTCAGTCAGGCCTCCCCTCCTACAATGAGCAGTTCTTC. Its protein is CASSQSGLPSYNEQFF.

Notes on this clonotype: An end of the junction differs from the germline gene, which may be a read error. The CDR3 loop reads CAGSQDRKGANYGYTF. The CDR3 DNA follows: TGTGCCGGCAGCCAAGATCGAAAGGGTGCTAACTATGGCTACACCTTC. The gene calls are TRBV4-2 and TRBJ1-2; no definite D call. Germline V gene lookup returns CDR1 LGHNA and CDR2 YNFKEQ. The CDR3 loop spans 16 amino acids.

The rearrangement uses TRBV20-1 and TRBJ1-1, with unresolved D. CDR3 length: 14 residues. Trimming shortened V by 6 bases and J by 0 bases, and 14 bases separated the two germline ends. Looked up from germline, CDR1 is DFQATT and CDR2 is SNEGSKA (reference sequence). Written as DNA, the CDR3 is TGCAGTGCGGGCACAGACTCTATGAACACTGAAGCTTTCTTT. It translates to CSAGTDSMNTEAFF.

This chain links TRBV4-2 with TRBJ2-1, with D hard to call. The CDR3 is 8 residues long. Trimming left V 7 bases short and J 16 bases short, with 8 bases between. Germline V gene lookup returns CDR1 LGHNA and CDR2 YNFKEQ. The CDR3 sequence: CASNITFF. In DNA, the CDR3 is TGTGCCAGCAATATCACTTTCTTC.

This clonotype was seen a handful of times. The genes are TRBV7-9 and TRBJ2-7; the match to TRBD1 covers 7 bases. Trimming removed 4 bases from V and 7 bases from J; junction bases left unmatched: 7. Germline values: CDR1 SEHNR, CDR2 FQNEAQ (reference sequence). This CDR3 is 13 amino acids long. The CDR3 DNA sequence: TGTGCCAGCAGCTCGAAGGGGGCGCGGGAGCAGTACTTC. It encodes CASSSKGAREQYF.

This clonotype was detected only a few times. The CDR3 spells CASSYSAPSTQQYF. The CDR3 DNA reads as TGTGCCAGCAGTTACTCGGCCCCGTCTACCCAGCAGTACTTC. The chain recombines TRBV6-2 or TRBV6-3 with TRBJ2-7; D call uncertain. Deletions cut 0 bases from V and 8 bases from J, with 14 bases between. The CDR3 spans 14 residues. The germline gives CDR1 MNHEY, CDR2 SVGEGT.

The rearrangement uses TRBV6-5 and TRBJ1-1; D remains ambiguous. V lost 0 bases to trimming and J lost 4 bases, with 9 bases between them. There are 14 residues in the CDR3. Germline assignment: CDR1 MNHEY and CDR2 SVGAGI. The CDR3 here is CASSYSGGGTEAFF. The CDR3 DNA is TGTGCCAGCAGTTACTCAGGTGGCGGCACTGAAGCTTTCTTT.

CDR3 DNA sequence: TGTGCCAGCAGCTTAACAACAGGGGCGGAAATTTCACCCCTCCACTTT. The encoded protein is CASSLTTGAEISPLHF. This sequence joins TRBV7-3 and TRBJ1-6; 7 bases are shared with TRBD1. There are 16 residues in the CDR3. Germline CDR1 is SGHTA and CDR2 is FQGTGA. V shed 0 bases, J shed 9 bases, and the junction held 8 bases outside the gene matches.

The V gene is TRBV29-1, the J gene TRBJ2-7, with 7 bases aligning to TRBD1. V shed 6 bases, J shed 3 bases, and the junction held 5 bases outside the gene matches. The CDR3 is 12 residues long. The germline V gene has CDR1 SQVTM and CDR2 ANQGSEA. CDR3 bases: TGCAGCGTGATGAGGGGGCTCTACGAGCAGTACTTC. Translation gives CSVMRGLYEQYF.